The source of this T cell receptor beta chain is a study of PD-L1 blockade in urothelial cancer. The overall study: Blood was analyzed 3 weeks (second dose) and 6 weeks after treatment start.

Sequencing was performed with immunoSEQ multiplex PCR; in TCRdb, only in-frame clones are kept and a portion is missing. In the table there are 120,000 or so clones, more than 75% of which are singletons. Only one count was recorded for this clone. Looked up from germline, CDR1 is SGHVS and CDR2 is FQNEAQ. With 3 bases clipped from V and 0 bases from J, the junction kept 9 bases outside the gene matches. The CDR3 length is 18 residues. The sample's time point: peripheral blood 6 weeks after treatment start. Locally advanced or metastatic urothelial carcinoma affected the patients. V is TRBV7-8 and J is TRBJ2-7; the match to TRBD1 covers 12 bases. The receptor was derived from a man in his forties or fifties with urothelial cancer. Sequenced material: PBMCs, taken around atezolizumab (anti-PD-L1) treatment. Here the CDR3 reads CASSFGTGGAMGSYEQYF. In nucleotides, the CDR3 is TGTGCCAGCAGCTTCGGGACAGGGGGCGCGATGGGCTCCTACGAGCAGTACTTC. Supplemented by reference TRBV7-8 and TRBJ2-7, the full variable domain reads GAGVSQSPRYKVAKRGQDVALRCDPISGHVSLFWYQQALGQGPEFLTYFQNEAQLDKSGLPSDRFFAERPEGSVSTLKIQRTQQEDSAVYLCASSFGTGGAMGSYEQYFGPGTRLTVT.